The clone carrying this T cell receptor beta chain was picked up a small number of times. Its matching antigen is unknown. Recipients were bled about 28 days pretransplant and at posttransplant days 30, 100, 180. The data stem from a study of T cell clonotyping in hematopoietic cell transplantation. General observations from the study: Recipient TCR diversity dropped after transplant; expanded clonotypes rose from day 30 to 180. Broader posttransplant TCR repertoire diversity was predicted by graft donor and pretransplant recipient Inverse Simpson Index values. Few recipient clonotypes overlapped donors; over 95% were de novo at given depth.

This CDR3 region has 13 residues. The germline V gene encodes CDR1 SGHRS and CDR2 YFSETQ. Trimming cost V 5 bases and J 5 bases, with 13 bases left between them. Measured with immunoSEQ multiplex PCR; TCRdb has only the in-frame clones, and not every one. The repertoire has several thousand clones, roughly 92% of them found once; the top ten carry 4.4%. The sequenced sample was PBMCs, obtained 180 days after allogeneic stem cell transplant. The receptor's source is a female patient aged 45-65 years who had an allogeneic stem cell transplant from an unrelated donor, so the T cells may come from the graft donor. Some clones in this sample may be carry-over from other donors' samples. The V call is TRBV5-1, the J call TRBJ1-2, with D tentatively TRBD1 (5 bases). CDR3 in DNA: TGCGCCAGCAGTTCCTCCGGGACGTATGGCTACACCTTC. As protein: CASSSSGTYGYTF.